This TCR beta chain was found in a study of T cells in Graves' hyperthyroidism and ophthalmopathy. The PBMCs studied were ones that came from about 9.9 ml fresh peripheral blood. The CDR3 extends over 13 amino acids. V lost 6 bases to trimming and J lost 3 bases; unmatched junction nucleotides: 2. Germline-derived CDR1 and CDR2 are SNHLY and FYNNEI. Amplified TCR beta CDR3 regions derived from RNA transcripts. HTBI primers were employed in a first-round RT-PCR of the TCR CDR3. From the multiplex PCR reads, TCRdb called clonotypes with MiXCR, one entry per CDR3 protein. The sample has roughly 660,000 distinct CDR3 sequences, 15% to 20% seen once. This clonotype was picked up many times.

This clonotype was obtained from a man aged 45 to 65 with Graves' hyperthyroidism. The sample comprised blood. V and J are TRBV2 and TRBJ2-7, with TRBD2 matching 10 bases. CDR3 DNA sequence: TGTGCCAGCAGGAGGACTAGCGGCTACGAGCAGTACTTC. Protein: CASRRTSGYEQYF.